Below, 17 T cell receptor beta chains from the same sample are listed, as sequenced in a study of T cell changes during pregnancy in multiple sclerosis. The repertoire was sequenced with immunoSEQ multiplex PCR; TCRdb's copy has only in-frame clones and lacks some. This table holds around 72,000 clones, approximately 90% found once. The sample in question was peripheral blood, obtained in the second trimester of pregnancy. These receptors came from a female donor in good health, enrolled as a control in a pregnancy study.

The chain uses TRBV7-9 and TRBJ2-3; 8 positions agree with TRBD1. Germline loops: CDR1 SEHNR, CDR2 FQNEAQ (reference sequence). J lost 3 bases, V lost 5 bases, and 10 bases had no gene match. This CDR3 spans 16 amino acids. CDR3 protein: CASSPQGAGWTDTQYF. The CDR3 coding sequence is TGTGCCAGCAGCCCCCAGGGGGCAGGGTGGACAGATACGCAGTATTTT.

J is TRBJ2-2 and V is TRBV7-2; D might be TRBD2 (5 bases). Trimming removed 3 bases at V and 2 bases at J, with 16 bases between. The germline V gene has CDR1 SGHTA and CDR2 FQGNSA. The CDR3 length is 17 residues. The CDR3 here is CASSFLGVGENTGELFF. The CDR3 region has the DNA TGTGCCAGCAGCTTCTTGGGTGTGGGAGAAAACACCGGGGAGCTGTTTTTT.

This sequence joins TRBV7-3 and TRBJ2-3, with 7 positions matching TRBD2. Unmatched junction bases numbered 12, after V lost 5 bases and J lost 10 bases. Per the germline V gene, CDR1 is SGHTA and CDR2 is FQGTGA. The CDR3 length is 14 residues. In DNA form, the CDR3 reads TGTGCCAGCAGCATAGGCCCTACTAGCGAATCGCAGTATTTT. This translates into CASSIGPTSESQYF.

The rearrangement links TRBV15 to TRBJ2-2; the D gene is possibly TRBD1 (8 bases). From germline, CDR1 is LNHNV and CDR2 YYDKDF (reference sequence). Trimming took 6 bases from V and 4 from J, leaving 12 bases between them. There are 14 residues in the CDR3. CDR3 sequence reads: CATRQGGTTGELFF. CDR3 DNA: TGTGCCACCAGACAGGGGGGGACCACCGGGGAGCTGTTTTTT.

To note about this clone: At the DNA level, this CDR3 is encoded by other sequences in the same sample as well. V is TRBV5-6 and J is TRBJ2-7; tentatively, D is TRBD2 (5 bases). CDR3 size: 17 residues. V lost 4 bases and J 0 bases, leaving 20 bases between the germline ends. Germline V lookup: CDR1 SGHDT, CDR2 YYEEEE. CDR3 residues: CASSGRRLKGVSYEQYF. The CDR3 DNA is TGTGCCAGCAGCGGTAGAAGGTTAAAGGGAGTCTCCTACGAGCAGTACTTC.

The genes are TRBV6-5 and TRBJ2-3; possible D gene TRBD1, 6 bases. This CDR3 has 14 amino acids. Germline assignment: CDR1 MNHEY and CDR2 SVGAGI. V lost 2 bases, J lost 3 bases, and 9 bases lay in between. Here the CDR3 reads CASSYQGLTDTQYF. The CDR3 region has the DNA TGTGCCAGCAGTTACCAGGGGCTGACAGATACGCAGTATTTT.

The chain's CDR3 is CAWSRDRKRYEQYF. The CDR3 coding sequence is TGTGCCTGGAGCCGGGACAGGAAGCGCTACGAGCAGTACTTC. The genes are TRBV30 and TRBJ2-7; 8 nucleotides align to TRBD1. CDR1 is GTSNPN, CDR2 SVGIG, per germline (reference sequence). Trimming removed 3 bases from V and 3 bases from J; junction bases left unmatched: 7. The CDR3 contains 14 residues.

In DNA, the CDR3 is TGTGCCAGTACCCCAGGGAGACAGGGGGCGGTGGCCCAGCATTTT. Translation: CASTPGRQGAVAQHF. The rearrangement joins TRBV19 to TRBJ1-5; TRBD1 matches 10 bases. Trimming removed 7 bases from V and 11 bases from J; junction bases left unmatched: 14. Per the germline V gene, CDR1 is LNHDA and CDR2 is SQIVND (reference sequence). The CDR3 covers 15 residues.

V gene TRBV6-6 combines with J gene TRBJ1-4, with D possibly matching TRBD1 (6 bases). Trimming took 6 bases from V and 8 from J, leaving 16 bases between them. The CDR3 sequence is 14 residues long. Germline assignment: CDR1 MNHNY and CDR2 SVGAGI (reference sequence). The CDR3 spells CASRGASVKEKLFF. CDR3 in DNA: TGTGCCAGCAGGGGGGCCAGTGTAAAAGAAAAACTGTTTTTT.

In its sample, this clone was seen once. This chain connects TRBV6-6 to TRBJ2-2; D perhaps matches TRBD1 (6 bases). CDR3 length: 15 amino acids. CDR1 MNHNY and CDR2 SVGAGI come from the germline V gene (reference sequence). V was cut by 4 bases and J by 7 bases, with 16 bases left in between. As DNA, the CDR3 is TGTGCCAGCAGTTTCCAGGGGTCTAGGTTCGGGGAGCTGTTTTTT. This sequence encodes CASSFQGSRFGELFF.

The chain uses TRBV28 and TRBJ2-1, with no clear D. The CDR3 has 12 amino acids. Germline V CDR1 and CDR2: MDHEN, SYDVKM. The germline V and J ends were trimmed by 5 bases and 1 base, with 3 bases remaining between them. This chain's CDR3 is CASSLSYNEQFF. In DNA, the CDR3 is TGTGCCAGCAGTCTTTCCTACAATGAGCAGTTCTTC.

The chain uses TRBV9 and TRBJ1-6, with D uncertain. Germline V gene sequence: CDR1 SGDLS, CDR2 YYNGEE. Trimming took off 7 bases at V and 8 bases at J, with 16 bases between the two ends. This CDR3 comprises 14 residues. The CDR3 here is CASGGGENYSPLHF. For the CDR3, the DNA is TGTGCCAGCGGCGGCGGCGAAAATTATTCACCCCTCCACTTT. The entire variable domain, with the rest obtained from reference TRBV9 and TRBJ1-6, is as follows: DSGVTQTPKHLITATGQRVTLRCSPRSGDLSVYWYQQSLDQGLQFLIQYYNGEERAKGNILERFSAQQFPDLHSELNLSSLELGDSALYFCASGGGENYSPLHFGNGTRLTVT.

The chain couples TRBV6-4 to TRBJ2-3, with a weak D call TRBD1 (6 bases). Trimming left V 0 bases short and J 7 bases short, with 23 bases between. The length of the CDR3 is 18 residues. Germline loops: CDR1 MRHNA, CDR2 SNTAGT. The CDR3 loop is CASSDSIYLGADSNTQYF. CDR3 DNA sequence: TGTGCCAGCAGTGACTCGATTTACCTGGGGGCGGATTCTAATACGCAGTATTTT.

The chain uses TRBV15 and TRBJ2-3, with D possibly being TRBD1 (7 bases). This CDR3 has 17 residues. V shed 0 bases and J shed 2 bases, with 15 bases lying between them. The germline V gene has CDR1 LNHNV and CDR2 YYDKDF (reference sequence). The CDR3 nucleotides read TGTGCCACCAGCAGAGAGGGAGGACAGGCGTTCACAGATACGCAGTATTTT. It codes for CATSREGGQAFTDTQYF. The whole variable domain, filled in from reference TRBV15 and TRBJ2-3, reads DAMVIQNPRYQVTQFGKPVTLSCSQTLNHNVMYWYQQKSSQAPKLLFHYYDKDFNNEADTPDNFQSRRPNTSFCFLDIRSPGLGDTAMYLCATSREGGQAFTDTQYFGPGTRLTVL.

The chain couples TRBV15 to TRBJ2-5, with a possible D match to TRBD2 (6 bases). CDR3 length: 11 residues. CDR1 LNHNV and CDR2 YYDKDF come from the germline V gene (reference sequence). Trimming took 6 bases from V and 4 from J, leaving 6 bases between them. CDR3: CATRGGETQYF. The CDR3 coding sequence is TGTGCCACCAGGGGGGGAGAGACCCAGTACTTC. Drawing the rest from reference TRBV15 and TRBJ2-5, the complete variable domain is DAMVIQNPRYQVTQFGKPVTLSCSQTLNHNVMYWYQQKSSQAPKLLFHYYDKDFNNEADTPDNFQSRRPNTSFCFLDIRSPGLGDTAMYLCATRGGETQYFGPGTRLLVL.

This chain uses TRBV30 with TRBJ2-3; weak D call: TRBD2 (7 bases). Trimming cost V 6 bases and J 4 bases, with 17 bases left between them. The CDR3 runs 14 residues. Looked up from germline, CDR1 is GTSNPN and CDR2 is SVGIG (reference sequence). CDR3 coding DNA: TGTGCCTGCGAGAGGGGGGGGGCCGCAGATACGCAGTATTTT. This codes for CACERGGAADTQYF. Using reference TRBV30 and TRBJ2-3 for the parts outside the CDR3, the full variable domain is SQTIHQWPATLVQPVGSPLSLECTVEGTSNPNLYWYRQAAGRGLQLLFYSVGIGQISSEVPQNLSASRPQDRQFILSSKKLLLSDSGFYLCACERGGAADTQYFGPGTRLTVL.

The rearrangement links TRBV6-6 to TRBJ1-5, with D possibly being TRBD1 (5 bases). Trimming shortened V by 7 bases and J by 7 bases, and 14 bases separated the two germline ends. CDR1 and CDR2 from the germline V gene are MNHNY and SVGAGI (reference sequence). The CDR3 spans 13 residues. CDR3 coding DNA: TGTGCCAGCATACAGGTTGACGGCCAGCCCCAGCATTTT. This gives the protein CASIQVDGQPQHF.